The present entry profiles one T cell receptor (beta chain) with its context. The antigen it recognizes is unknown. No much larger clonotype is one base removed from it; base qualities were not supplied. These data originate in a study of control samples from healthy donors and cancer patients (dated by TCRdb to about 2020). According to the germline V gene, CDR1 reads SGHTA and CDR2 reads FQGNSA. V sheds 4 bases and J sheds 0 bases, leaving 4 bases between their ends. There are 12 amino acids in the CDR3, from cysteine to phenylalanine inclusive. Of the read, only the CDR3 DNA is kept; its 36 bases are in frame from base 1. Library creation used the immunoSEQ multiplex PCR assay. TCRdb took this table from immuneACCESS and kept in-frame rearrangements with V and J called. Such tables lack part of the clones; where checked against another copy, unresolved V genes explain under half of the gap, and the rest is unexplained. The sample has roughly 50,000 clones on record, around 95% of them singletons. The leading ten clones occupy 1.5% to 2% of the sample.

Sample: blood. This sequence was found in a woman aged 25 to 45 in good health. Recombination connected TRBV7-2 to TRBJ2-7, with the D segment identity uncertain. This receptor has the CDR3 CASSSSSYEQYF. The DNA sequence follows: TGTGCCAGCAGCTCCAGCTCCTACGAGCAGTACTTC. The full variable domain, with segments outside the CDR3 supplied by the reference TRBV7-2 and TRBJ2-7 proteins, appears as GAGVSQSPSNKVTEKGKDVELRCDPISGHTALYWYRQSLGQGLEFLIYFQGNSAPDKSGLPSDRFSAERTGGSVSTLTIQRTQQEDSAVYLCASSSSSYEQYFGPGTRLTVT.